The text below deals with one T cell receptor (beta chain). The antigen is not known. This record comes from a study of CD8+ T cells in alopecia areata. Sorting from PBMCs produced CD4+ and CD8+ T cells. General observations from the study: Lesional scalp, notably in alopecia totalis/universalis, had clonality above that of normal scalp.

The CDR3 spans 13 residues. In germline, CDR1 is SQVTM, CDR2 ANQGSEA. Trimming removed 0 bases at V and 15 bases at J, with 18 bases between. As the sequencing template, cDNA was produced by extracting RNA and reverse transcribing it. Generated by immunoSEQ multiplex PCR, the TCRdb table keeps only in-frame clones and is missing some. The repertoire holds 200,000 to 250,000 clones, with roughly 57% as singletons. The rearrangement joins TRBV29-1 to TRBJ2-1; tentatively, D is TRBD2 (6 bases). The sequence was collected from a human donor with alopecia areata. The source was CD4+ T cells sorted from blood, collected at week 0. The CDR3 spells CSVEELALPLGFF. The CDR3 coding sequence is TGCAGCGTTGAAGAACTAGCTCTCCCGCTTGGGTTCTTC.